This T cell receptor beta chain comes out of a study of blood T cell repertoires in COVID-19. TCRdb's table, derived via immunoSEQ multiplex PCR, lists solely in-frame clones and lacks some. The sample lists roughly 250,000 clones, around four fifths occurring once. The CDR3 length is 20 residues. The germline gives CDR1 SNHLY, CDR2 FYNNEI. After removal of 10 bases from V and 7 bases from J, the junction contained 29 bases not matched to a gene. The chain joins TRBV2 to TRBJ2-5; 11 positions match TRBD2. Sequenced sample: peripheral blood. The sequence was collected from an elderly woman with acute or convalescent COVID-19. CDR3 residues: CATRTGRYVAGGPDPGTQYF. For the CDR3, the DNA is TGTGCCACCCGGACAGGGCGGTATGTAGCGGGGGGGCCGGACCCTGGGACCCAGTACTTC. The variable domain in full, completed from reference TRBV2 and TRBJ2-5, reads EPEVTQTPSHQVTQMGQEVILRCVPISNHLYFYWYRQILGQKVEFLVSFYNNEISEKSEIFDDQFSVERPDGSNFTLKIRSTKLEDSAMYFCATRTGRYVAGGPDPGTQYFGPGTRLLVL.